This T cell receptor (beta chain) was profiled in a study of blood T cells in healthy people across ages. The V and J ends lost 5 bases and 8 bases respectively, with 15 bases between them. Germline V gene lookup returns CDR1 LNHNV and CDR2 YYDKDF (reference sequence). The CDR3 has 14 residues. Donation came from healthy Caucasian individuals in Russia who were aged roughly 6 to 95. The use of a sample-barcoded 5' primer and a J-beta primer mix characterized a second PCR of roughly 6 to 11 cycles. TCRdb reprocessed the 5' RACE reads via MiXCR and lists one record per CDR3 protein. The table includes some 890,000 distinct CDR3 sequences, roughly 29% detected once. These same data were also listed under a study on T cells of mothers and their children. That report adds: Sequencing got over 10 million TCR beta CDR3 reads from each mother and several million from each child.

The sequenced sample was blood. The receptor comes from a woman in her thirties or forties in good health. V gene TRBV15 combines with J gene TRBJ1-4, with D tentatively TRBD1 (5 bases). CDR3 sequence reads: CATSGLQGGEKLFF. The CDR3 DNA sequence: TGTGCCACCAGCGGATTGCAGGGAGGGGAAAAACTGTTTTTT.